Listed below are T cell receptor beta chains from one sample, sequenced in a study of brain T cells in children with intractable seizures. Sequencing was performed with immunoSEQ multiplex PCR; in TCRdb, only in-frame clones are kept and a portion is missing. This table holds approximately 40,000 clones, around 90% found once. The sample consisted of peripheral blood, taken at surgery. Receptors were obtained from a girl aged 2-10 years with tuberous sclerosis and intractable seizures. Each CDR3 is given with its conserved first and last residue. The D gene is left open where the match is weak. Clone sizes are given selectively: once, few, many, or a class where the clone is expanded.

D gene	clone size	V gene	J gene	CDR3 length	CDR3 DNA	CDR3 protein
TRBD1	-	TRBV29-1	TRBJ2-2	15	TGCAGCGTCGAAAGACAGGGGGCATTGACCGGGGAGCTGTTTTTT	CSVERQGALTGELFF
-	once	TRBV7-8	TRBJ1-2	16	TGTGCCAGCAGCTTAGGTTGGAGGGGCTCGGGCTATGGCTACACCTTC	CASSLGWRGSGYGYTF
-	few	TRBV30	TRBJ1-5	13	TGTGCCTGGGGGGAGTCGAGCAATCAGCCCCAGCATTTT	CAWGESSNQPQHF
TRBD2	-	TRBV6-6	TRBJ2-1	14	TGTGCCAGCAGTTACTCTCTAGCGGCTAATGAGCAGTTCTTC	CASSYSLAANEQFF
-	-	TRBV7-3	TRBJ1-1	13	TGTGCCAGCAGCTTTGACACATACACTGAAGCTTTCTTT	CASSFDTYTEAFF
-	-	TRBV19	TRBJ1-5	14	TGTGCCAGTAGGGCAGGGTATAGCAATCAGCCCCAGCATTTT	CASRAGYSNQPQHF
-	-	TRBV30	TRBJ1-2	16	TGTGCCTGGAGTCCCCTCCGGGACCTGATCCACGACGGCTACACCTTC	CAWSPLRDLIHDGYTF
TRBD1	once	TRBV6-5	TRBJ2-2	15	TGTGCCAGCAGTCTAACAGGGGGCTCGGGCGGGGAGCTGTTTTTT	CASSLTGGSGGELFF
TRBD1	-	TRBV2	TRBJ1-3	15	TGTGCCAGCAGGAAGACAGGGGGCACTGGAAACACCATATATTTT	CASRKTGGTGNTIYF
TRBD2	-	TRBV5-1	TRBJ2-1	16	TGCGCCAGCAGCCGGACTAGCGGGGGGGCCGGGAATGAGCAGTTCTTC	CASSRTSGGAGNEQFF
TRBD1	-	TRBV6-1	TRBJ1-1	16	TGTGCCAGCAGTGCAATGCCGCCGGGACAGGGAACTGAAGCTTTCTTT	CASSAMPPGQGTEAFF
TRBD1	-	TRBV9	TRBJ1-1	18	TGTGCCAGCAGCTCCGAGGGGGCTGGGTGGGGAAGGGTCACTGAAGCTTTCTTT	CASSSEGAGWGRVTEAFF
-	-	TRBV19	TRBJ2-5	13	TGTGCCAGTAGTAATGCGGATAGAGAGACCCAGTACTTC	CASSNADRETQYF
-	-	TRBV10-3	TRBJ2-5	15	TGTGCCATCAGTGAAGACTTAGGACAGAAAGAGACCCAGTACTTC	CAISEDLGQKETQYF
TRBD2	-	TRBV5-1	TRBJ2-5	13	TGCGCCAGCAGCTTGCCGGGGGGACAGACCCAGTACTTC	CASSLPGGQTQYF
-	-	TRBV3-1/TRBV3-2	TRBJ1-6	17	TGTGCCAGCAGCCAAACCGGTCTCAGCTCCTATAATTCACCCCTCCACTTT	CASSQTGLSSYNSPLHF
-	-	TRBV29-1	TRBJ2-7	11	TGCAGCGTTGGCAGGGGCTACGAGCAGTACTTC	CSVGRGYEQYF
TRBD2	-	TRBV9	TRBJ2-5	13	TGTGCCAGCAGCCCGGGACTAGCGGAGACCCAGTACTTC	CASSPGLAETQYF
-	few	TRBV19	TRBJ2-4	14	TGTGCCAGCCGTCATAAGGGGGGCAAAAACATTCAGTACTTC	CASRHKGGKNIQYF
TRBD1	-	TRBV5-8	TRBJ1-5	14	TGTGCCAGCAGCCACGGGACAGGTCGTCAGCCCCAGCATTTT	CASSHGTGRQPQHF
-	few	TRBV24-1	TRBJ1-1	14	TGTGCCACCAGGAACGGGGGGGAGCTCACTGAAGCTTTCTTT	CATRNGGELTEAFF
-	once	TRBV9	TRBJ2-7	15	TGTGCCAGCAGCCTAAGCGATGAACACCCCTACGAGCAGTACTTC	CASSLSDEHPYEQYF
-	-	TRBV29-1	TRBJ1-3	14	TGCAGCGTTGAAATTAACAGCTCTGGAAACACCATATATTTT	CSVEINSSGNTIYF
TRBD1	-	TRBV5-6	TRBJ1-2	17	TGTGCCAGCAGCTTGGTGGAGTTGAGACAGGGGGCGCGGGGCTACACCTTC	CASSLVELRQGARGYTF
-	-	TRBV19	TRBJ2-5	14	TGTGCCAGTAGTAACCAAGTTTATCAAGAGACCCAGTACTTC	CASSNQVYQETQYF
-	-	TRBV24-1	TRBJ1-5	14	TGTGCCACCAATGGAACAGGGAACAATCAGCCCCAGCATTTT	CATNGTGNNQPQHF
-	-	TRBV7-2	TRBJ1-5	19	TGTGCCAGCAGCTTATACCCCGATTTGCTGTCTTATAGCAATCAGCCCCAGCATTTT	CASSLYPDLLSYSNQPQHF
TRBD2	-	TRBV29-1	TRBJ2-1	20	TGCAGCGTTGATGGGACTCTCGCGGGGGGCCCCTCCATGTCGCACAATGAGCAGTTCTTC	CSVDGTLAGGPSMSHNEQFF
-	-	TRBV11-2	TRBJ1-1	18	TGTGCCAGCAGCTACCCTCTCCGCAGCACCAATAAGAACACTGAAGCTTTCTTT	CASSYPLRSTNKNTEAFF
-	-	TRBV29-1	TRBJ2-1	9	TGCAGCGTTAGAGGCATACAGTTCTTC	CSVRGIQFF
-	-	TRBV30	TRBJ1-1	13	TGTGCCTGGAGTGTTCGGGGGCGGACTGAAGCTTTCTTT	CAWSVRGRTEAFF
-	-	TRBV9	TRBJ2-3	16	TGTGCCAGCAGCGTAGATCGGACGTCTAGCACAGATACGCAGTATTTT	CASSVDRTSSTDTQYF
-	-	TRBV5-6	TRBJ2-2	14	TGTGCCAGCAGCCCCTTACGAGGGGGCGGGGAGCTGTTTTTT	CASSPLRGGGELFF
-	-	TRBV6-5	TRBJ1-1	14	TGTGCCAGCAGTTTCGCGGGCCGGCCTACTGAAGCTTTCTTT	CASSFAGRPTEAFF
-	-	TRBV10-3	TRBJ2-3	15	TGTGCCATGGGGCCGGGACGGAGTCTCAGGGATACGCAGTATTTT	CAMGPGRSLRDTQYF
-	once	TRBV10-3	TRBJ2-4	13	TGTGGGATCCGCCCACTAGCCAAAAACATTCAGTACTTC	CGIRPLAKNIQYF
TRBD2	-	TRBV3-1/TRBV3-2	TRBJ2-3	16	TGTGCCAGCAGCCAAGACCTAGCGGAAGACACAGATACGCAGTATTTT	CASSQDLAEDTDTQYF
TRBD1	medium-sized	TRBV4-1	TRBJ1-5	15	TGCGCCAGCAGCCGAGAAGGACAGGGGGATCAGCCCCAGCATTTT	CASSREGQGDQPQHF
-	few	TRBV9	TRBJ1-1	14	TGTGCCAGCAGCGCCTGGCCGGGGAACACTGAAGCTTTCTTT	CASSAWPGNTEAFF
TRBD2	-	TRBV5-1	TRBJ2-7	15	TGCGCCAGCAGCCCTACAGCGGGGGGAGGCTACGAGCAGTACTTC	CASSPTAGGGYEQYF
-	-	TRBV25-1	TRBJ2-5	14	TGTGCCAGCAGCGGGAGCAGTAAACAAGAGACCCAGTACTTC	CASSGSSKQETQYF
-	-	TRBV5-1	TRBJ1-1	13	TGCGCCAGCATCCAGGGGAGGAACACTGAAGCTTTCTTT	CASIQGRNTEAFF
-	-	TRBV5-5	TRBJ2-5	14	TGTGCCAGCAGCTTTGGGGGGGCGGGAGAGACCCAGTACTTC	CASSFGGAGETQYF
-	-	TRBV6-2/TRBV6-3	TRBJ2-6	19	TGTGCCAGCAGTTACTTTCCCCTGGAACAGGCGGAAGGGGCCAACGTCCTGACTTTC	CASSYFPLEQAEGANVLTF
-	-	TRBV24-1	TRBJ2-3	14	TGTGCCACCAGTGGAGGGGCCGGCACAGATACGCAGTATTTT	CATSGGAGTDTQYF